This TCR beta chain was captured in a study of blood T cell repertoires in COVID-19. The overall study: Material from acute and convalescent COVID-19 was sourced from the United States, Italy and Spain. Sample material is recorded as cDNA or gDNA derived from T cells, B-cell-depleted T cells, or PBMCs.

Participants spanned ages roughly 18 to 90 years and resided in 20 to 30 US areas. Cohort 3 recovered donors had two negative PCRs, clearance, or symptom resolution. Clones were sequenced by immunoSEQ multiplex PCR, and TCRdb holds only the in-frame ones, with some missing. Altogether fewer than 500,000 clones are present, roughly 90% being singletons, with the ten largest covering about 0.7%. The CDR3 has 15 amino acids. V lost 5 bases, J lost 4 bases, and 17 bases lay in between. Germline V CDR1 and CDR2: SGHVS, FNYEAQ. This receptor was identified in a young woman who had recovered from COVID-19. The rearrangement joins TRBV7-6 to TRBJ2-5; a possible D gene is TRBD1 (6 bases). Source material: PBMCs or T cells enriched from blood (not recorded which). Here the CDR3 reads CASSPDRQNGETQYF. CDR3 coding DNA: TGTGCCAGCAGCCCCGACAGGCAGAATGGAGAGACCCAGTACTTC.